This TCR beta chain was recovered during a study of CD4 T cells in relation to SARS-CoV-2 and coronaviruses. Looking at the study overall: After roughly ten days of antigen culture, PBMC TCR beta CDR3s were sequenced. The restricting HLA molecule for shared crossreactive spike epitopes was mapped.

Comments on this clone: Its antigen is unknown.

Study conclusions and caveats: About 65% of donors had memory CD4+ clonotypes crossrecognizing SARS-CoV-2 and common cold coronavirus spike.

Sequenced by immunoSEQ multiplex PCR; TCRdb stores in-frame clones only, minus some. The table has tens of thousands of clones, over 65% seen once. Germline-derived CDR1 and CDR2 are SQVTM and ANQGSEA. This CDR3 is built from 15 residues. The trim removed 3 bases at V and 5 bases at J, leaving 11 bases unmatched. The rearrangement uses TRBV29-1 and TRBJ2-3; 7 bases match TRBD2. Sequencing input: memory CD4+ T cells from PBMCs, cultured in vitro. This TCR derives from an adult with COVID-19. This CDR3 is CSVDFAGAKLDTQYF. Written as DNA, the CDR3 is TGCAGCGTTGATTTTGCGGGAGCTAAGTTAGATACGCAGTATTTT.